A single sample is the source of the 28 T cell receptor beta chains below, sequenced in a study of CD4 T cells in relation to SARS-CoV-2 and coronaviruses. The unexposed donors gave CD4+ T cells in about 2011-2018, prior to COVID-19. Assay used: immunoSEQ multiplex PCR; TCRdb lists only in-frame clones, some missing. The data contain 60,000 to 85,000 clones, 85% to 95% of them singletons. The sequenced sample consisted of naive CD4+ T cells from PBMCs. Subset denoted: naive CD4+ T cells isolated by negative enrichment. These receptors all stem from a human donor in good health.

The chain employs TRBV30 and TRBJ2-7; D may be TRBD1 (5 bases). Germline CDR1 reads GTSNPN; CDR2 reads SVGIG (reference sequence). V dropped 0 bases and J dropped 5 bases, with 17 bases sitting between them. The CDR3 runs to 15 residues. As DNA, the CDR3 is TGTGCCTGGAGTGTAACCGCCAGGGCCTTCCACGAGCAGTACTTC. Translation: CAWSVTARAFHEQYF.

The chain recombines TRBV28 with TRBJ1-2; a weak D match, TRBD1 (6 bases). CDR3 size: 13 residues. Germline assignment: CDR1 MDHEN and CDR2 SYDVKM. Trimming pared 10 bases from V and 7 bases from J, leaving 19 bases between. CDR3 bases: TGTGCCAACTATACAGGGTTAGAGAGTGGCTACACCTTC. Protein: CANYTGLESGYTF.

The chain joins TRBV5-1 to TRBJ2-3; TRBD2 matches 8 bases. This CDR3 contains 15 residues. The germline CDR1 and CDR2 sequences are SGHRS and YFSETQ. Trimming removed 4 bases from V and 6 bases from J; junction bases left unmatched: 10. CDR3: CASSPGPGREDTQYF. CDR3 in DNA: TGCGCCAGCAGCCCCGGACCCGGGAGGGAGGATACGCAGTATTTT. Complete variable domain (other parts from reference TRBV5-1 and TRBJ2-3): KAGVTQTPRYLIKTRGQQVTLSCSPISGHRSVSWYQQTPGQGLQFLFEYFSETQRNKGNFPGRFSGRQFSNSRSEMNVSTLELGDSALYLCASSPGPGREDTQYFGPGTRLTVL.

The chain combines TRBV20-1 with TRBJ2-7, with D hard to call. This CDR3 comprises 11 residues. Germline CDR1 and CDR2: DFQATT and SNEGSKA (reference sequence). V lost 5 bases, J lost 5 bases, and 10 bases lay in between. DNA of the CDR3: TGCAGTGCTCGGTGGGTGGACGAGCAGTACTTC. Amino acids: CSARWVDEQYF.

The CDR3 DNA sequence: TGTGCCAGCAGTGAGGGGGGTACTACCCACAATGAGCAGTTCTTC. It codes for CASSEGGTTHNEQFF. V usage is TRBV2 and J usage is TRBJ2-1; TRBD2 is a possible D gene (6 bases). CDR3 length: 15 amino acids. Germline CDR1 and CDR2: SNHLY and FYNNEI. With 3 bases removed from V and 5 bases from J, the gap between germline ends came to 14 bases.

The chain's CDR3 is CASTRDFGNTIYF. DNA of the CDR3: TGTGCCAGCACCAGGGACTTCGGAAACACCATATATTTT. The J gene is TRBJ1-3, the V gene TRBV2; perhaps TRBD1 as D (5 bases). The CDR3 contains 13 residues. Trimming left V 7 bases short and J 4 bases short, with 11 bases between. Germline values: CDR1 SNHLY, CDR2 FYNNEI.

The chain uses TRBV28 and TRBJ2-6, with D uncertain. CDR3 length: 16 residues. Germline values: CDR1 MDHEN, CDR2 SYDVKM. Trimming removed 4 bases from V and 3 bases from J, with 13 bases in between. This chain's CDR3 is CASSSRAFYGANVLTF. CDR3 coding DNA: TGTGCCAGCAGTTCTCGGGCCTTTTATGGGGCCAACGTCCTGACTTTC. Full variable domain (outside the CDR3, taken from reference TRBV28 and TRBJ2-6): DVKVTQSSRYLVKRTGEKVFLECVQDMDHENMFWYRQDPGLGLRLIYFSYDVKMKEKGDIPEGYSVSREKKERFSLILESASTNQTSMYLCASSSRAFYGANVLTFGAGSRLTVL.

This clone was observed once. This sequence joins TRBV6-1 and TRBJ1-2, with D perhaps TRBD1 (5 bases). The ends were cut back, 1 base at V and 8 bases at J, with 17 bases in the middle. The CDR3 is 15 amino acids. Looked up from germline, CDR1 is MNHNS and CDR2 is SASEGT. The CDR3 sequence: CASSEGWGVQRGYTF. CDR3 DNA sequence: TGTGCCAGCAGTGAAGGGTGGGGGGTGCAGCGAGGCTACACCTTC.

The CDR3 is CASRVDGEKLFF. CDR3 nucleotide sequence: TGTGCCAGCAGGGTAGACGGTGAAAAACTGTTTTTT. The gene calls are TRBV2 and TRBJ1-4; D is unresolved. The CDR3 runs 12 residues. V was shortened by 6 bases and J by 7 bases, with 9 bases between the two germline ends. The germline gives CDR1 SNHLY, CDR2 FYNNEI.

The chain couples TRBV7-9 to TRBJ1-1; D call uncertain. Germline V gene data show CDR1 as SEHNR and CDR2 as FQNEAQ (reference sequence). This CDR3 is 15 amino acids long. V gave up 2 bases and J gave up 3 bases, with 13 bases separating them. In DNA form, the CDR3 reads TGTGCCAGCAGCTTATCTCTGGGATCGCACACTGAAGCTTTCTTT. This gives the protein CASSLSLGSHTEAFF. The variable domain in full, completed from reference TRBV7-9 and TRBJ1-1, reads DTGVSQNPRHKITKRGQNVTFRCDPISEHNRLYWYRQTLGQGPEFLTYFQNEAQLEKSRLLSDRFSAERPKGSFSTLEIQRTEQGDSAMYLCASSLSLGSHTEAFFGQGTRLTVV.

The chain carries TRBV5-1 and TRBJ1-4; 8 bases agree with TRBD1. The CDR3 sequence is 15 residues long. With V trimmed by 4 bases and J by 6 bases, 8 bases remained unmatched. CDR1 is SGHRS, CDR2 YFSETQ, per germline. The CDR3 DNA follows: TGCGCCAGCAGCAGAGACAGGGGCGGCGATGAAAAACTGTTTTTT. This codes for CASSRDRGGDEKLFF.

The chain couples TRBV29-1 to TRBJ1-3; D gene ambiguous. The V and J ends lost 2 bases and 2 bases respectively, with 1 base between them. CDR3 length: 11 residues. Germline CDR1 reads SQVTM; CDR2 reads ANQGSEA. CDR3 nucleotides: TGCAGCGTTGAAACTGGAAACACCATATATTTT. Its protein is CSVETGNTIYF.

This rearrangement joins TRBV29-1 to TRBJ2-7; TRBD1 agrees at 7 bases. J was trimmed by 3 bases and V by 4 bases; bases with no gene match: 3. The CDR3 contains 12 residues. From germline, CDR1 is SQVTM and CDR2 ANQGSEA. As DNA, the CDR3 is TGCAGCGTTGTGGCAGGGGGCTACGAGCAGTACTTC. This gives the protein CSVVAGGYEQYF.

The rearrangement joins TRBV5-1 to TRBJ2-4; D ambiguous. Germline CDR1 reads SGHRS; CDR2 reads YFSETQ. The CDR3 extends over 14 amino acids. V was clipped by 0 bases and J by 4 bases, with 8 bases between them. The CDR3 region has the DNA TGCGCCAGCAGCTTGGGCACTAATAAAAACATTCAGTACTTC. The encoded protein is CASSLGTNKNIQYF.

The chain links TRBV7-6 to TRBJ2-1; D might be TRBD1 or TRBD2, each matching 6 bases. This CDR3 is 19 amino acids long. Trimming removed 5 bases from V and 0 bases from J, with 23 bases in between. CDR1 and CDR2 (germline): SGHVS, FNYEAQ. The CDR3 loop reads CASSLSGGGNPSSYNEQFF. Here the CDR3 DNA reads TGTGCCAGCAGCCTTAGCGGAGGGGGGAACCCCAGCTCCTACAATGAGCAGTTCTTC. Together with reference TRBV7-6 and TRBJ2-1, the CDR3 gives the full variable domain: GAGVSQSPRYKVTKRGQDVALRCDPISGHVSLYWYRQALGQGPEFLTYFNYEAQQDKSGLPNDRFSAERPEGSISTLTIQRTEQRDSAMYRCASSLSGGGNPSSYNEQFFGPGTRLTVL.

The chain links TRBV28 to TRBJ2-3, with 9 bases fitting TRBD2. Germline CDR1 is MDHEN and CDR2 is SYDVKM. V trimming: 1 base; J trimming: 4 bases; junction bases outside the gene matches: 6. The CDR3 is 16 amino acids. The CDR3 nucleotides are TGTGCCAGCAGTTTATATGCGGGGGGGCGGGCAGATACGCAGTATTTT. Its translation: CASSLYAGGRADTQYF.

This chain links TRBV30 with TRBJ2-7; D possibly corresponds to TRBD1 (5 bases). Trimming cost V 4 bases and J 4 bases, with 8 bases left between them. This CDR3 is 11 amino acids long. Per the germline V gene, CDR1 is GTSNPN and CDR2 is SVGIG (reference sequence). CDR3 residues: CAWNQGYEQYF. CDR3 DNA sequence: TGTGCCTGGAATCAGGGTTACGAGCAGTACTTC.

The chain uses TRBV14 and TRBJ1-4; D not resolved. Per the germline V gene, CDR1 is SGHDN and CDR2 is FVKESK. The CDR3 totals 12 residues. The V gene lost 1 base and the J gene lost 7 bases, with 4 bases spanning the gap. The CDR3 sequence is CASSQVLEKLFF. The CDR3 nucleotides read TGTGCCAGCAGCCAAGTCCTTGAAAAACTGTTTTTT.

The gene calls are TRBV7-7 and TRBJ2-6; D assignment may be TRBD1 or TRBD2 (5 bases each). The CDR3 has 16 residues. Per germline, CDR1 SSHAT and CDR2 FNYEAQ (reference sequence). V lost 10 bases and J 2 bases, leaving 18 bases between the germline ends. This CDR3 reads CATNSKRGAGANVLTF. In nucleotides, the CDR3 is TGTGCCACTAACTCTAAGAGAGGGGCTGGGGCCAACGTCCTGACTTTC.

The chain uses TRBV5-4 and TRBJ1-2; TRBD1 aligns across 12 bases. This CDR3 spans 16 amino acids. Per the germline V gene, CDR1 is SGHNT and CDR2 is YYREEE (reference sequence). The V and J ends lost 2 bases and 7 bases, in that order; junction bases with no gene match: 9. The CDR3 bases are TGTGCCAGCAGCTTTGACGTGGGACAGGGGGCGCGTGGCTACACCTTC. The encoded protein is CASSFDVGQGARGYTF. Looking up the rest from reference TRBV5-4 and TRBJ1-2 gives the full variable domain: ETGVTQSPTHLIKTRGQQVTLRCSSQSGHNTVSWYQQALGQGPQFIFQYYREEENGRGNFPPRFSGLQFPNYSSELNVNALELDDSALYLCASSFDVGQGARGYTFGSGTRLTVV.

This clone came up once. The chain links TRBV6-4 to TRBJ1-2; 8 bases are shared with TRBD1. Losses at the gene ends were 2 bases for V and 8 bases for J; bases not matched to a gene: 4. Germline V gene lookup returns CDR1 MRHNA and CDR2 SNTAGT. CDR3 length equals 13 residues. CDR3 sequence reads: CASSDRTGSGYTF. CDR3 nucleotide sequence: TGTGCCAGCAGTGACCGGACAGGGAGCGGCTACACCTTC.

The chain has TRBV30 and TRBJ1-1; TRBD1 might be the D (6 bases). Trimming left V 8 bases short and J 5 bases short, with 24 bases between. The germline gives CDR1 GTSNPN, CDR2 SVGIG (reference sequence). This CDR3 comprises 15 residues. CDR3 bases: TGTGCCGGGACCATAGAAACAGGGACTGGGACTGAAGCTTTCTTT. It yields the protein CAGTIETGTGTEAFF.

The rearrangement links TRBV5-1 to TRBJ1-2, with 9 bases aligning to TRBD1. V lost 4 bases and J lost 3; bases outside the gene matches: 4. Germline V lookup: CDR1 SGHRS, CDR2 YFSETQ. This CDR3 has 14 amino acids. The DNA for the CDR3 is TGCGCCAGCAGCCCGACAGGGGGGTACTATGGCTACACCTTC. Encoded protein: CASSPTGGYYGYTF. The complete variable domain, with remaining parts taken from reference TRBV5-1 and TRBJ1-2, reads KAGVTQTPRYLIKTRGQQVTLSCSPISGHRSVSWYQQTPGQGLQFLFEYFSETQRNKGNFPGRFSGRQFSNSRSEMNVSTLELGDSALYLCASSPTGGYYGYTFGSGTRLTVV.

V usage is TRBV14 and J usage is TRBJ1-2; no clear D gene. The CDR3 spans 11 residues. Trimming shortened V by 3 bases and J by 1 base, and 0 bases separated the two germline ends. Germline V gene lookup returns CDR1 SGHDN and CDR2 FVKESK. The CDR3 sequence: CASSHNYGYTF. CDR3 DNA sequence: TGTGCCAGCAGCCATAACTATGGCTACACCTTC.

The chain employs TRBV11-3 and TRBJ2-3; D may be TRBD2 (6 bases). V lost 5 bases and J lost 4, with 16 bases in between. The germline gives CDR1 SGHNT, CDR2 YENEEA. The CDR3 totals 15 residues. DNA for the CDR3: TGTGCCAGCAGCCTCGGCGGGGTGGCCTCAGATACGCAGTATTTT. Translated: CASSLGGVASDTQYF.

The chain is built from TRBV12-3 or TRBV12-4 and TRBJ2-2, with unresolved D. This CDR3 is built from 13 residues. V lost 2 bases, J lost 6 bases, and 7 bases lay in between. The CDR3 here is CASSLSPPGELFF. CDR3 nucleotides: TGTGCCAGCAGTTTAAGCCCCCCCGGGGAGCTGTTTTTT.

This sequence joins TRBV7-9 and TRBJ2-7; D is possibly TRBD1 or TRBD2 (6 bases each). This CDR3 comprises 15 residues. The V end lost 8 bases, the J end lost 1 base, and 18 bases lay between the germline ends. Germline loops: CDR1 SEHNR, CDR2 FQNEAQ (reference sequence). The CDR3 region has the DNA TGTGCCAGCTCCGAAAGGGGGGACACGTCCTACGAGCAGTACTTC. Protein sequence: CASSERGDTSYEQYF.

The chain employs TRBV7-8 and TRBJ2-5; TRBD1 matches 9 bases. V dropped 0 bases and J dropped 4; count of bases not matched to a gene: 6. The CDR3 loop spans 16 amino acids. From germline, CDR1 is SGHVS and CDR2 FQNEAQ. The CDR3 sequence is CASSLATTGGGETQYF. CDR3 nucleotide sequence: TGTGCCAGCAGCTTAGCGACGACAGGGGGTGGAGAGACCCAGTACTTC.